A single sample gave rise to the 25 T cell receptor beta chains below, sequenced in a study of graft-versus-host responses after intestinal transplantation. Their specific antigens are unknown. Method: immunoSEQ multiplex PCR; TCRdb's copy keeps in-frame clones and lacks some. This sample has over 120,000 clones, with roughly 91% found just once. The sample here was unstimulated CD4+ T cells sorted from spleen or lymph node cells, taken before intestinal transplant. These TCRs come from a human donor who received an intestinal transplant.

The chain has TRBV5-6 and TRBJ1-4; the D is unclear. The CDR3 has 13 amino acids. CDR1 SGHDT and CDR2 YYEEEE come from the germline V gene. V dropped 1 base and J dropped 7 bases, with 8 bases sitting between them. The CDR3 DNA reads TGTGCCAGCAGCTTGTACCCCGGTGAAAAACTGTTTTTT. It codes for CASSLYPGEKLFF.

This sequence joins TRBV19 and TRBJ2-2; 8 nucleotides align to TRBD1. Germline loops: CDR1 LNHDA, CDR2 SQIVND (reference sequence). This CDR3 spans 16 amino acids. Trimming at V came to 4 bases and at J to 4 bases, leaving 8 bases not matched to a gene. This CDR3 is CASSTTGGRSTGELFF. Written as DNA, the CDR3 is TGTGCCAGTAGTACCACAGGGGGACGTTCCACCGGGGAGCTGTTTTTT.

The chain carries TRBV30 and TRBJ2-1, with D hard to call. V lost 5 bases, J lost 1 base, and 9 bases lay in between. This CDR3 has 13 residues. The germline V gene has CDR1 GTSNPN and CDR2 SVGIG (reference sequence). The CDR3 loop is CAWDNSSYNEQFF. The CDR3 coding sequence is TGTGCCTGGGACAACAGTTCCTACAATGAGCAGTTCTTC. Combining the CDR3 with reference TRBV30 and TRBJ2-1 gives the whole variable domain SQTIHQWPATLVQPVGSPLSLECTVEGTSNPNLYWYRQAAGRGLQLLFYSVGIGQISSEVPQNLSASRPQDRQFILSSKKLLLSDSGFYLCAWDNSSYNEQFFGPGTRLTVL.

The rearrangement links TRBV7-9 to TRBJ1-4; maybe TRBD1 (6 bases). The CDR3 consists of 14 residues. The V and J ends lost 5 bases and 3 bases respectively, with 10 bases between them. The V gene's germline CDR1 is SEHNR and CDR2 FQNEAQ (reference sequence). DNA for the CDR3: TGTGCCAGCAGCCGGGACATAGCTAATGAAAAACTGTTTTTT. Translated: CASSRDIANEKLFF.

CDR3 DNA: TGCGCCAGCAGCGGGTCGGGGGGCGCAGCTGGAAACACCATATATTTT. Translated: CASSGSGGAAGNTIYF. The chain has TRBV5-1 and TRBJ1-3, with D maybe TRBD1 (6 bases). The CDR3 sequence is 16 residues long. The V end lost 4 bases, the J end lost 2 bases, and 16 bases lay between the germline ends. CDR1 is SGHRS, CDR2 YFSETQ, per germline.

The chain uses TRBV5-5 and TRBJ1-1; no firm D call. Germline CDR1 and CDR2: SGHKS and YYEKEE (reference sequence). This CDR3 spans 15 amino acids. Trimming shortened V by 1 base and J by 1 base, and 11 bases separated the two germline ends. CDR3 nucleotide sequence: TGTGCCAGCAGCTTGACCAGGACTCAGAACACTGAAGCTTTCTTT. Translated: CASSLTRTQNTEAFF.

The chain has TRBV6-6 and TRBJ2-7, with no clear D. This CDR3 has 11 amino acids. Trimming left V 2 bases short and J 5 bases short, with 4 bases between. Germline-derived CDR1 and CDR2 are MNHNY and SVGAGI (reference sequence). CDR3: CASSYGDEQYF. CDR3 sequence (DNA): TGTGCCAGCAGTTACGGAGACGAGCAGTACTTC.

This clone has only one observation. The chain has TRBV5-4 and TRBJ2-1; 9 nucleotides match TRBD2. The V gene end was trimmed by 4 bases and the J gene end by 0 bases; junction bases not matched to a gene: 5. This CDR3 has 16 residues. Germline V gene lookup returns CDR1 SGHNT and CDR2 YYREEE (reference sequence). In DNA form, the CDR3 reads TGTGCCAGCAGCGACGGGACTAGCCACTCCTACAATGAGCAGTTCTTC. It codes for CASSDGTSHSYNEQFF.

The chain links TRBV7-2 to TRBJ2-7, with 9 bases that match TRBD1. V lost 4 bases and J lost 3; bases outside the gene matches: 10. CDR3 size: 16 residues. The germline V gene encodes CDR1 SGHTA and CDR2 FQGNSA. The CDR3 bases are TGTGCCAGCAGCTCTTGGGGGACAGGGTCTGACTACGAGCAGTACTTC. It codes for CASSSWGTGSDYEQYF.

The CDR3 coding sequence is TGTGCCAGCAGCTCCGGACTAGCGGGAGGGGGAGCCTACGAGCAGTACTTC. Translated, it gives CASSSGLAGGGAYEQYF. The rearrangement joins TRBV5-4 to TRBJ2-5, with 15 bases fitting TRBD2. The last part of the DNA fits TRBJ2-7 better; the J call may be wrong. Germline CDR1 is SGHNT and CDR2 is YYREEE (reference sequence). This CDR3 is built from 17 residues.

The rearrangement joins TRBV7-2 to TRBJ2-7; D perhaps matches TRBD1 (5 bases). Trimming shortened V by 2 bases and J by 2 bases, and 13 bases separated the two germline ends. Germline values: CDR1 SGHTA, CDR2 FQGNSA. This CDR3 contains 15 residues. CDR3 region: CASSLRAGLPYEQYF. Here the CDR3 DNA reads TGTGCCAGCAGCTTACGTGCAGGGTTACCCTACGAGCAGTACTTC.

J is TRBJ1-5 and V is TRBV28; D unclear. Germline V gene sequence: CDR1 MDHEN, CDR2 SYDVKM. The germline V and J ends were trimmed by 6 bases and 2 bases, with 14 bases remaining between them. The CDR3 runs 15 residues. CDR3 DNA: TGTGCCAGCAGCCGAGGAGAAGGAGGCAATCAGCCCCAGCATTTT. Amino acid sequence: CASSRGEGGNQPQHF. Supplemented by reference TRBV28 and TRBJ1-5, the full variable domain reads DVKVTQSSRYLVKRTGEKVFLECVQDMDHENMFWYRQDPGLGLRLIYFSYDVKMKEKGDIPEGYSVSREKKERFSLILESASTNQTSMYLCASSRGEGGNQPQHFGDGTRLSIL.

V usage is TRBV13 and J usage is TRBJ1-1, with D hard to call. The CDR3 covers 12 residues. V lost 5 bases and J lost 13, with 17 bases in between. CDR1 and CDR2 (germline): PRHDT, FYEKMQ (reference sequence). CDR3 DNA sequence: TGTGCCAGCAGCCTCAGCCGGGCGGTGGGTTTCTTT. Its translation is CASSLSRAVGFF.

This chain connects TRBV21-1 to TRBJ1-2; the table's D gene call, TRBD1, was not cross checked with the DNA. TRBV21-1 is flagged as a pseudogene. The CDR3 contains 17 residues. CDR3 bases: TGTGCCAGCAGCAAAGATCAAGTAGCTGACAGGGAATGTGGCTACACCTTC. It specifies CASSKDQVADRECGYTF.

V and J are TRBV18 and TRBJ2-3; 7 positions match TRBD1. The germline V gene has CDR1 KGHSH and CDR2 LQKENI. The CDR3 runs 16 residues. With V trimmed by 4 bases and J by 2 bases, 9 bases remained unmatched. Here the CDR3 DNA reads TGTGCCAGCTCACGGGACAGCAACACACACACAGATACGCAGTATTTT. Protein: CASSRDSNTHTDTQYF.

The CDR3 region has the DNA TGTGCCTGGGGGCGGACTGGGGCCAACGTCCTGACTTTC. Translating gives CAWGRTGANVLTF. This chain uses TRBV30 with TRBJ2-6; D gene unclear. The germline CDR1 and CDR2 sequences are GTSNPN and SVGIG (reference sequence). CDR3 length: 13 amino acids. V gave up 5 bases and J gave up 2 bases, with 7 bases separating them.

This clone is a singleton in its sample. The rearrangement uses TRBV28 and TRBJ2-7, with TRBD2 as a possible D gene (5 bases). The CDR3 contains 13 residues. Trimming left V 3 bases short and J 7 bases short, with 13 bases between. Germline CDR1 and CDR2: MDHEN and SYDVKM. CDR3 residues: CASSLRKRGEQYF. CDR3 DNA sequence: TGTGCCAGCAGTTTGCGAAAGCGAGGGGAGCAGTACTTC. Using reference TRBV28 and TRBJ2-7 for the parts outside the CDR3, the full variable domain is DVKVTQSSRYLVKRTGEKVFLECVQDMDHENMFWYRQDPGLGLRLIYFSYDVKMKEKGDIPEGYSVSREKKERFSLILESASTNQTSMYLCASSLRKRGEQYFGPGTRLTVT.

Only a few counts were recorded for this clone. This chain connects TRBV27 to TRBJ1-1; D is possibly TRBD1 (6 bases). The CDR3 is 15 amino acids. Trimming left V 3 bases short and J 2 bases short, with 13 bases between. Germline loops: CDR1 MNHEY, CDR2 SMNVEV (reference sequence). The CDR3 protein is CASSFAGAGNTEAFF. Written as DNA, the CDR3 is TGTGCCAGCAGTTTTGCGGGGGCAGGTAACACTGAAGCTTTCTTT.

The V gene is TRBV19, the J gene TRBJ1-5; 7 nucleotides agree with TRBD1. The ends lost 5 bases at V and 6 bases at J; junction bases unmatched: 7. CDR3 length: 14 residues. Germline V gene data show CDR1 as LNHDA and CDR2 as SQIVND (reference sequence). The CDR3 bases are TGTGCCAGTAGTTCAGGACAGGTGGGTCAGCCCCAGCATTTT. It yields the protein CASSSGQVGQPQHF.

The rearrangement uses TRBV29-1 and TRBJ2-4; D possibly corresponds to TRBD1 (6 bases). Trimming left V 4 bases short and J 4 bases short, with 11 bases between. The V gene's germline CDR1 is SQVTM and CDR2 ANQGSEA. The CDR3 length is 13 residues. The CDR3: CSVVGAKKNIQYF. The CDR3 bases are TGCAGCGTTGTGGGGGCTAAAAAAAACATTCAGTACTTC.

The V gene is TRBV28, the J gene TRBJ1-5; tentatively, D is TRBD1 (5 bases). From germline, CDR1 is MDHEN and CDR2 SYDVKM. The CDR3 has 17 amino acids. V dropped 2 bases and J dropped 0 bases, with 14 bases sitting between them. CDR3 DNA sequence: TGTGCCAGCAGTTTAATGGGGTGGGACCCTAGCAATCAGCCCCAGCATTTT. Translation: CASSLMGWDPSNQPQHF.

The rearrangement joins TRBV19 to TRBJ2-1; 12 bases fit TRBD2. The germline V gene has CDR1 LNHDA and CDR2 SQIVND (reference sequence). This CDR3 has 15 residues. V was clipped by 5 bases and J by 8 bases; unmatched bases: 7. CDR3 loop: CASSGPLAGGYEQFF. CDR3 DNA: TGTGCCAGTAGTGGTCCACTAGCGGGAGGATATGAGCAGTTCTTC.

The chain's CDR3 is CASSFSGTGGNYEQYF. CDR3 bases: TGTGCCAGCAGCTTTTCCGGGACAGGGGGCAACTACGAGCAGTACTTC. The rearrangement joins TRBV11-1 to TRBJ2-7, with TRBD1 identical over 12 bases. The CDR3 sequence is 16 residues long. Germline CDR1 reads SGHAT; CDR2 reads FQDESV (reference sequence). V was clipped by 3 bases and J by 3 bases; unmatched bases: 6.

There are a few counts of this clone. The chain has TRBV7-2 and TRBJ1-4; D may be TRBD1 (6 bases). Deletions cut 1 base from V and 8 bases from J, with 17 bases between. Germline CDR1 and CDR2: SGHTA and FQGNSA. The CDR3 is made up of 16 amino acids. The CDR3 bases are TGTGCCAGCAGCTTAGTAGTGGGACAATCTGGAGAAAAACTGTTTTTT. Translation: CASSLVVGQSGEKLFF.

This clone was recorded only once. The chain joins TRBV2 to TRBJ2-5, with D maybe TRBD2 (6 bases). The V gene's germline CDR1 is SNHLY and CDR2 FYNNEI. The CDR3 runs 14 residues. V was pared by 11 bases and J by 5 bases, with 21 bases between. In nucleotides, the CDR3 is TGTGCCGGGGGAGGCAGTCTGGGTAGGGAGACCCAGTACTTC. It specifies CAGGGSLGRETQYF.